The 13 T cell receptor beta chains below all came from one sample that was sequenced in a study of identical twins. Using its own MiXCR run on the 5' RACE reads, TCRdb lists one record per CDR3 protein. The data show 1.5 million to 2 million distinct CDR3 sequences, under 35% seen once. The sample was cord blood. These receptors all stem from a newborn girl in good health.

CDR3 in amino acids: CASRSSGPNAEAFF. The CDR3 nucleotides read TGTGCCAGCAGGTCCTCGGGGCCCAACGCTGAAGCTTTCTTT. The gene calls are TRBV12-3 or TRBV12-4 and TRBJ1-1; tentative D call: TRBD1 (5 bases). This CDR3 comprises 14 residues. Trimming pared 6 bases from V and 6 bases from J, leaving 17 bases between.

The chain combines TRBV4-2 with TRBJ2-3; D is possibly TRBD1 or TRBD2 (5 bases each). CDR3 size: 18 residues. V lost 1 base to trimming and J lost 1 base, with 18 bases between them. Looked up from germline, CDR1 is LGHNA and CDR2 is YNFKEQ. DNA for the CDR3: TGTGCCAGCAGCCAAGTTGGGTGGGGGATAGGAGGCACAGATACGCAGTATTTT. As protein: CASSQVGWGIGGTDTQYF.

The sample holds many counts of this clonotype. V gene TRBV29-1 combines with J gene TRBJ2-4, with 14 bases fitting TRBD2. Germline CDR1 reads SQVTM; CDR2 reads ANQGSEA. V gave up 6 bases and J gave up 7 bases; unmatched junction bases: 2. The CDR3 is made up of 13 amino acids. The CDR3: CSVGLAGANIQYF. CDR3 coding DNA: TGCAGCGTGGGACTAGCGGGAGCTAACATTCAGTACTTC.

This chain joins TRBV2 and TRBJ1-4; D gene uncertain. Germline-derived CDR1 and CDR2 are SNHLY and FYNNEI. This CDR3 region has 17 residues. The germline V and J ends were trimmed by 2 bases and 3 bases, with 16 bases remaining between them. CDR3 in DNA: TGTGCCAGCAGTGAACGCGGCAGGCCGCGATCTAATGAAAAACTGTTTTTT. This gives the protein CASSERGRPRSNEKLFF.

Note on this clonotype: A much larger clone lies a single base off, so this may be a read error. The chain has TRBV24-1 and TRBJ2-1; 10 nucleotides agree with TRBD2. CDR3 length: 15 amino acids. The trim removed 3 bases at V and 2 bases at J, leaving 0 bases unmatched. CDR1 is KGHDR and CDR2 is SFDVKD in the germline V gene. CDR3 amino acids: CATSDSGGAYNEQFF. DNA for the CDR3: TGTGCCACCAGTGATAGCGGGGGGGCCTACAATGAGCAGTTCTTC.

The chain employs TRBV5-1 and TRBJ1-1; perhaps TRBD1 as D (5 bases). V was cut by 5 bases and J by 4 bases, with 18 bases left in between. Germline CDR1 SGHRS, CDR2 YFSETQ. This CDR3 has 15 amino acids. The CDR3 nucleotides are TGCGCCAGCAGTCGGCGCGGGTTTAGGGGCACTGAAGCTTTCTTT. Translating it yields CASSRRGFRGTEAFF.

This chain uses TRBV7-9 with TRBJ1-1; D not resolved. The CDR3 sequence is 13 residues long. Trimming removed 1 base from V and 3 bases from J, with 6 bases in between. CDR1 is SEHNR, CDR2 FQNEAQ, per germline (reference sequence). The chain's CDR3 is CASSLGPHTEAFF. The CDR3 DNA follows: TGTGCCAGCAGCTTAGGCCCCCACACTGAAGCTTTCTTT.

The chain has TRBV14 and TRBJ2-7; TRBD2 aligns across 8 bases. CDR3 size: 14 residues. Trimming took 1 base from V and 2 from J; bases not matched to a gene: 1. Germline loops: CDR1 SGHDN, CDR2 FVKESK. The CDR3 here is CASSQVAGPYEQYF. The CDR3 DNA reads as TGTGCCAGCAGCCAAGTAGCGGGACCCTACGAGCAGTACTTC.

This clonotype was seen a few times. The J gene is TRBJ2-1, the V gene TRBV28, with 8 positions matching TRBD2. Germline loops: CDR1 MDHEN, CDR2 SYDVKM. The CDR3 has 16 amino acids. Germline trimming cut 5 bases from V and 4 bases from J; bases unmatched to any gene: 10. The CDR3 loop reads CASSPGSGRAYNEQFF. CDR3 in DNA: TGTGCCAGCAGTCCCGGGTCCGGGAGGGCGTACAATGAGCAGTTCTTC.

This clonotype occurred many times. The chain couples TRBV5-1 to TRBJ2-3; 8 nucleotides line up with TRBD2. This CDR3 has 15 residues. With 2 bases clipped from V and 2 bases from J, the junction kept 4 bases outside the gene matches. From germline, CDR1 is SGHRS and CDR2 YFSETQ. The CDR3 region is CASSFQAGDTDTQYF. CDR3 coding DNA: TGCGCCAGCAGCTTCCAAGCGGGGGACACAGATACGCAGTATTTT.

The CDR3 coding sequence is TGCAGTGCTAGGGAAGGACAGGGTTTGGTTTATAGCAATCAGCCCCAGCATTTT. Protein product: CSAREGQGLVYSNQPQHF. V usage is TRBV20-1 and J usage is TRBJ1-5; 8 bases line up with TRBD1. Trimming cost V 3 bases and J 0 bases; bases outside gene matches: 13. The CDR3 has 18 residues. Germline CDR1 DFQATT, CDR2 SNEGSKA (reference sequence).

In the case of this clonotype: A much more abundant neighbour one base away suggests this may be a read error. The chain carries TRBV2 and TRBJ2-7; 8 bases line up with TRBD1. Germline values: CDR1 SNHLY, CDR2 FYNNEI. V was clipped by 8 bases and J by 7 bases; unmatched bases: 13. This CDR3 is built from 14 residues. The CDR3 nucleotides read TGTGCCAGCCTTTTGGACAGGGAGATTTATGAGCAGTACTTC. Translated, it gives CASLLDREIYEQYF.

V is TRBV10-3 and J is TRBJ2-7; 15 positions agree with TRBD2. CDR3 length: 18 residues. V shed 3 bases, J shed 3 bases, and the junction held 9 bases outside the gene matches. CDR1 is ENHRY and CDR2 is SYGVKD in the germline V gene. The CDR3 nucleotides read TGTGCCATCAGTGACCCCGGACTAGCGGGAGGGACCGGCTACGAGCAGTACTTC. Translated: CAISDPGLAGGTGYEQYF.